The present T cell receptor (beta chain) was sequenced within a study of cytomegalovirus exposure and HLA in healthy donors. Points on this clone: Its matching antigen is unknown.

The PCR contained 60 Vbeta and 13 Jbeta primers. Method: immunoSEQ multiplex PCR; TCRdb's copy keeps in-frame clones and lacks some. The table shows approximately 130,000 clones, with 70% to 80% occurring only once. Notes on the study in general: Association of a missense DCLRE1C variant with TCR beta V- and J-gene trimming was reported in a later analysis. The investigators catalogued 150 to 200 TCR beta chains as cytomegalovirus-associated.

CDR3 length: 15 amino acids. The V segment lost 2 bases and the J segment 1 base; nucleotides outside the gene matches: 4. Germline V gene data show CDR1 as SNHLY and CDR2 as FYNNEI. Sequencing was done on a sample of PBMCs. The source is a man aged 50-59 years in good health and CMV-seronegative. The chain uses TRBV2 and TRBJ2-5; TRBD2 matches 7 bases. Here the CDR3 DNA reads TGTGCCAGCAGTGAAAGGGCTAGCGGCCAAGAGACCCAGTACTTC. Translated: CASSERASGQETQYF.